The next 18 T cell receptor beta chains were all read from a single sample in a study of identical twins' blood T cells. TCRdb re-analysed the 5' RACE reads in MiXCR, keeping a single row per CDR3 protein. This table holds 400,000 or so distinct CDR3 sequences, roughly 28% found once. Sequenced input: PBMCs. These receptors all come from a woman aged 18 to 55 in good health.

This clonotype showed up just a few times. The chain joins TRBV19 to TRBJ2-2; D gene unclear. Trimming shortened V by 0 bases and J by 5 bases, and 10 bases separated the two germline ends. The CDR3 is made up of 15 amino acids. The germline gives CDR1 LNHDA, CDR2 SQIVND (reference sequence). Here the CDR3 reads CASSIEAVGTGELFF. The CDR3 region has the DNA TGTGCCAGTAGTATAGAGGCAGTCGGGACCGGGGAGCTGTTTTTT.

Only a few counts were recorded for this clonotype. This sequence joins TRBV7-6 and TRBJ2-7; D is tentatively TRBD1 or TRBD2 (5 bases each). The CDR3 loop spans 15 amino acids. Germline CDR1 and CDR2: SGHVS and FNYEAQ. Trimming pared 2 bases from V and 1 base from J, leaving 12 bases between. Written as DNA, the CDR3 is TGTGCCAGCAGCTTAAACTTTGAGGGGTCCTACGAGCAGTACTTC. Protein product: CASSLNFEGSYEQYF.

This clonotype came up many times. This chain connects TRBV6-4 to TRBJ2-3; TRBD1 or TRBD2 may be the D gene (5 bases each). The CDR3 contains 15 residues. Trimming left V 0 bases short and J 8 bases short, with 15 bases between. Germline lookup yields CDR1 MRHNA and CDR2 SNTAGT. The CDR3, as DNA: TGTGCCAGCAGTGACTCGAGGGCCGGGGCGGCTACGCAGTATTTT. Protein product: CASSDSRAGAATQYF.

The rearrangement uses TRBV20-1 and TRBJ2-3, with 14 positions matching TRBD2. The V and J ends lost 6 bases and 5 bases, in that order; junction bases with no gene match: 10. Germline CDR1 is DFQATT and CDR2 is SNEGSKA (reference sequence). CDR3 length: 16 residues. The DNA for the CDR3 is TGCAGTGCGGAACCGGGACTAGCGGGAGTCCAAGATACGCAGTATTTT. Translated: CSAEPGLAGVQDTQYF.

This clonotype ranks as medium-sized (0.01 to 0.1%). The chain carries TRBV3-1 and TRBJ1-1; no clear D gene. V was clipped by 4 bases and J by 1 base, with 7 bases between them. This CDR3 spans 13 amino acids. Looked up from germline, CDR1 is LGHDT and CDR2 is YNNKEL (reference sequence). CDR3 loop: CASSLLENTEAFF. In DNA, the CDR3 is TGTGCCAGCAGCCTTTTAGAGAACACTGAAGCTTTCTTT.

The V gene is TRBV4-2, the J gene TRBJ2-1; the match to TRBD1 covers 10 bases. The trim removed 5 bases at V and 4 bases at J, leaving 8 bases unmatched. The CDR3 contains 16 residues. Germline V gives CDR1 LGHNA, CDR2 YNFKEQ. The CDR3 DNA is TGTGCCAGCAGCTGGCTGACAGGGGGCCATTACAATGAGCAGTTCTTC. It translates to CASSWLTGGHYNEQFF.

The chain employs TRBV5-1 and TRBJ1-2, with D possibly being TRBD1 (6 bases). CDR1 is SGHRS, CDR2 YFSETQ, per germline. V lost 2 bases to trimming and J lost 13 bases, with 21 bases between them. The CDR3 consists of 14 residues. The CDR3 DNA is TGCGCCAGCAGCTTTTCAGGGCTACCGGACAGACCCACCTTC. Protein sequence: CASSFSGLPDRPTF.

This clonotype has ten or more counts. This chain links TRBV5-5 with TRBJ1-5; D gene unclear. The CDR3 is 13 residues long. Germline V CDR1 and CDR2: SGHKS, YYEKEE (reference sequence). Trimming removed 0 bases at V and 10 bases at J, with 11 bases between. The CDR3 region has the DNA TGTGCCAGCAGCTTGGGGCCGGTCAAACCCCAGCATTTT. This sequence encodes CASSLGPVKPQHF.

This clonotype was seen only a few times. The chain uses TRBV2 and TRBJ1-5; 7 positions match TRBD1. Germline V gene lookup returns CDR1 SNHLY and CDR2 FYNNEI. V gave up 6 bases and J gave up 2 bases; unmatched junction bases: 7. The CDR3 loop spans 15 amino acids. In DNA form, the CDR3 reads TGTGCCAGCAGGACGACAGGGTATGGCAATCAGCCCCAGCATTTT. This gives the protein CASRTTGYGNQPQHF. The full variable domain, with the rest looked up from reference TRBV2 and TRBJ1-5, is EPEVTQTPSHQVTQMGQEVILRCVPISNHLYFYWYRQILGQKVEFLVSFYNNEISEKSEIFDDQFSVERPDGSNFTLKIRSTKLEDSAMYFCASRTTGYGNQPQHFGDGTRLSIL.

The chain joins TRBV20-1 to TRBJ1-3, with a possible D match to TRBD1 (5 bases). The germline V and J ends were trimmed by 5 bases and 7 bases, with 15 bases remaining between them. Germline assignment: CDR1 DFQATT and CDR2 SNEGSKA (reference sequence). CDR3 length: 13 amino acids. Here the CDR3 reads CSARTGDSNTIYF. CDR3 in DNA: TGCAGTGCTCGGACGGGGGATTCGAACACCATATATTTT.

This clonotype was counted many times. The rearrangement joins TRBV7-9 to TRBJ1-1; possibly TRBD1 for D (6 bases). CDR3 length equals 14 residues. V was shortened by 5 bases and J by 2 bases, with 12 bases between the two germline ends. CDR1 and CDR2 from the germline V gene are SEHNR and FQNEAQ (reference sequence). The CDR3 region is CASSPRGLNTEAFF. The CDR3, as DNA: TGTGCCAGCAGCCCCAGGGGTTTAAACACTGAAGCTTTCTTT.

This clonotype was detected a few times. The chain employs TRBV20-1 and TRBJ2-3; a possible D gene is TRBD2 (7 bases). V shed 0 bases and J shed 1 base, with 14 bases lying between them. The CDR3 is 16 residues long. Per germline, CDR1 DFQATT and CDR2 SNEGSKA (reference sequence). This CDR3 is CSARDFGGGRTDTQYF. The DNA for the CDR3 is TGCAGTGCTAGAGATTTTGGGGGGGGCCGCACAGATACGCAGTATTTT.

The chain combines TRBV5-1 with TRBJ1-4, with TRBD1 as a possible D gene (5 bases). CDR1 is SGHRS and CDR2 is YFSETQ in the germline V gene. The CDR3 consists of 14 residues. Trimming removed 3 bases from V and 3 bases from J, with 9 bases in between. As DNA, the CDR3 is TGCGCCAGCAGCTGGGACGGACCTAATGAAAAACTGTTTTTT. Its translation: CASSWDGPNEKLFF.

CDR3 sequence reads: CASSPIWSYNEQFF. In nucleotides, the CDR3 is TGTGCCAGCAGTCCCATCTGGTCCTACAATGAGCAGTTCTTC. This rearrangement joins TRBV12-3 or TRBV12-4 to TRBJ2-1; D ambiguous. The length of the CDR3 is 14 residues. Trimming removed 5 bases at V and 1 base at J, with 9 bases between.

Comment on this clonotype: The germline gene is not matched at one end of the junction; a read error may be the cause. V usage is TRBV6-6 and J usage is TRBJ1-1; TRBD1 might be the D (5 bases). The CDR3 spans 13 residues. Germline assignment: CDR1 MNHNY and CDR2 SVGAGI (reference sequence). CDR3 nucleotide sequence: TGTGACAGCAGAAGGGACGGGAACACTGAAGCTTTCTTT. It translates to CDSRRDGNTEAFF.

This clonotype came up a few times. This rearrangement joins TRBV5-1 to TRBJ1-6; D is perhaps TRBD1 (6 bases). V lost 4 bases and J 8 bases, leaving 16 bases between the germline ends. The CDR3 consists of 15 residues. CDR1 and CDR2 from the germline V gene are SGHRS and YFSETQ. CDR3 amino acids: CASSPTTGSDSPLHF. As DNA, the CDR3 is TGCGCCAGCAGCCCTACAACAGGGTCAGATTCACCCCTCCACTTT.

The chain has TRBV15 and TRBJ2-7; D uncertain. Trimming pared 2 bases from V and 2 bases from J, leaving 19 bases between. Germline CDR1 is LNHNV and CDR2 is YYDKDF (reference sequence). CDR3 length: 17 residues. The DNA of the CDR3 is TGTGCCACCAGCAGAACCTCATTTTCGACCCAAACCTACGAGCAGTACTTC. Its protein product is CATSRTSFSTQTYEQYF. The complete variable domain, with remaining parts taken from reference TRBV15 and TRBJ2-7, reads DAMVIQNPRYQVTQFGKPVTLSCSQTLNHNVMYWYQQKSSQAPKLLFHYYDKDFNNEADTPDNFQSRRPNTSFCFLDIRSPGLGDTAMYLCATSRTSFSTQTYEQYFGPGTRLTVT.

The V call is TRBV5-1, the J call TRBJ1-1; D may be TRBD1 (5 bases). The CDR3 length is 15 residues. CDR1 SGHRS and CDR2 YFSETQ come from the germline V gene. The V end lost 1 base, the J end lost 8 bases, and 18 bases lay between the germline ends. CDR3 in DNA: TGCGCCAGCAGCTTGACGGGAACCCTGGGGCAGGAAGCTTTCTTT. As protein: CASSLTGTLGQEAFF.